A selection of T cell receptor beta chains follows, all from one sample in a study of beta chain features in type 1 diabetes. Sequencing used immunoSEQ multiplex PCR; TCRdb keeps in-frame clones, though not all of them. The sample has 200,000 to 300,000 clones; 14% are singletons. What was sequenced was naive CD4+ T cells from blood. These receptor sequences come from a middle-aged woman in good health. Each CDR3 is given with its conserved first and last residue. D genes are given only for firm matches. Some rows have no size entry. The others give once, few or many, or a class for an expanded clone.

TRBV10-3	NA	14	NA	CAIRTGVVSYGYTF
TRBV4-3	NA	17	TRBD2	CASTERLGEGVYNEQFF
TRBV27	NA	18	TRBD1	CASSLSGLTGFGSYEQYF
TRBV18	NA	15	TRBD1	CASSPRTGGNQPQHF
TRBV18	few	19	NA	CASSPPRTKTHSGANVLTF
TRBV19	NA	15	TRBD1	CASSTDRGSYNEQFF
TRBV11-3	few	12	NA	CASSRRQGEQFF
TRBV10-3	few	15	TRBD1	CAISAPQQGAYEQYF
TRBV5-1	few	14	NA	CASSVGALGDIQYF
TRBV5-4	NA	15	TRBD1	CASSTARGHEETQYF
TRBV9	few	13	NA	CASSVSGQETQYF
TRBV7-9	NA	14	TRBD1	CASSLVGTVEKLFF
TRBV19	NA	13	NA	CASSFPGVDEQYF
TRBV7-2	NA	15	NA	CASTREGGLREKLFF
TRBV2	NA	16	TRBD1	CASSEAGGTGGYGYTF
TRBV5-1	few	16	NA	CASSAPGLTLKYEQYF
TRBV7-2	few	13	NA	CASSFSPGGELFF
TRBV19	NA	15	NA	CASRSLGGGTDTQYF
TRBV6-1	NA	15	NA	CASSLYRTDNYGYTF
TRBV23-1	few	17	TRBD1	CASSQTGGRRSNQPQHF
TRBV6-6	NA	11	NA	CASSNIYEQYF
TRBV11-2	NA	15	NA	CASSLLGQGQTKLFF
TRBV15	NA	16	NA	CATSRDRGRETDTQYF
TRBV11-2	NA	15	TRBD1	CASSRPRTGYTEAFF